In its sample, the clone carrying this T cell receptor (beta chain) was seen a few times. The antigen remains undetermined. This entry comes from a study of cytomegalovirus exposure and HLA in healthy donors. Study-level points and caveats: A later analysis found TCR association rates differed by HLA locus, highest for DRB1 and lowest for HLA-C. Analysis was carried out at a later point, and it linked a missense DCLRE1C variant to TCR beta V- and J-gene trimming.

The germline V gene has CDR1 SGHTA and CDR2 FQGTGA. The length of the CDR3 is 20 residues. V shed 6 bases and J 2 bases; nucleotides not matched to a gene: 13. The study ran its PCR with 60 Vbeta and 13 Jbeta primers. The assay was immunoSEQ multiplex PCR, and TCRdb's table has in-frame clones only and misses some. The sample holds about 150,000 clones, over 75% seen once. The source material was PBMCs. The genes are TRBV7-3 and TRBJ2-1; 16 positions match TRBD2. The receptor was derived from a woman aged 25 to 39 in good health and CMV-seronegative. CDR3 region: CASSRLGLAGGATAYNEQFF. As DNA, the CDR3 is TGTGCCAGCAGTAGACTGGGACTAGCGGGGGGGGCAACTGCCTACAATGAGCAGTTCTTC.